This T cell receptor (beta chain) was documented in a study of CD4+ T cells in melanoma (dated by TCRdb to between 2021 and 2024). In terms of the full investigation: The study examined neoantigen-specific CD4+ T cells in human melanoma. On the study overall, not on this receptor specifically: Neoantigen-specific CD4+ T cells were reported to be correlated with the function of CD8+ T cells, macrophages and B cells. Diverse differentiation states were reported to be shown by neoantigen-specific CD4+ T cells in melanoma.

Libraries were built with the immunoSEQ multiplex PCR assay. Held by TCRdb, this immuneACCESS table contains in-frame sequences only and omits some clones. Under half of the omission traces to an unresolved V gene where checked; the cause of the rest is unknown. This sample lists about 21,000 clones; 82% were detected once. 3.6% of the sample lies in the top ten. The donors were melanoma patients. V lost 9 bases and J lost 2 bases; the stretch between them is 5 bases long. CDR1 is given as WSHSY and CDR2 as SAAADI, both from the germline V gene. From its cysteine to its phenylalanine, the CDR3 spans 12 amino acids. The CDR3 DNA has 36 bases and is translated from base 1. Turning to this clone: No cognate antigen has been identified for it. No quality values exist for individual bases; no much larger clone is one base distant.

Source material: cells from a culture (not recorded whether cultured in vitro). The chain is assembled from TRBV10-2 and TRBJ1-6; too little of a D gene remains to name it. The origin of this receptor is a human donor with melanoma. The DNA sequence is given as TGCGCCAGTCGACCCTATAATTCACCCCTCCACTTT. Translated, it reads CASRPYNSPLHF.